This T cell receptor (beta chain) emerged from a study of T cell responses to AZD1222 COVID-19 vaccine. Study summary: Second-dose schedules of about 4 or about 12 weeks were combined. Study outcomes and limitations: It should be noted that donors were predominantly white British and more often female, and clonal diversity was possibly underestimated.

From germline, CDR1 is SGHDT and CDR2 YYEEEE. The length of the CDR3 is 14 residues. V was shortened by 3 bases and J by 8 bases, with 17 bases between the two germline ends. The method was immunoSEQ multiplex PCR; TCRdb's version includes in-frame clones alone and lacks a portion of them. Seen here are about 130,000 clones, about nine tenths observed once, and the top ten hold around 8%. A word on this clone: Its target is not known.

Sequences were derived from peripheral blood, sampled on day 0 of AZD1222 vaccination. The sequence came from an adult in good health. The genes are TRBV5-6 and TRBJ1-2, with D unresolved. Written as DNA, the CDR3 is TGTGCCAGCAGCTCCGACCTCGTGGGGAGAGGCTACACCTTC. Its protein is CASSSDLVGRGYTF.